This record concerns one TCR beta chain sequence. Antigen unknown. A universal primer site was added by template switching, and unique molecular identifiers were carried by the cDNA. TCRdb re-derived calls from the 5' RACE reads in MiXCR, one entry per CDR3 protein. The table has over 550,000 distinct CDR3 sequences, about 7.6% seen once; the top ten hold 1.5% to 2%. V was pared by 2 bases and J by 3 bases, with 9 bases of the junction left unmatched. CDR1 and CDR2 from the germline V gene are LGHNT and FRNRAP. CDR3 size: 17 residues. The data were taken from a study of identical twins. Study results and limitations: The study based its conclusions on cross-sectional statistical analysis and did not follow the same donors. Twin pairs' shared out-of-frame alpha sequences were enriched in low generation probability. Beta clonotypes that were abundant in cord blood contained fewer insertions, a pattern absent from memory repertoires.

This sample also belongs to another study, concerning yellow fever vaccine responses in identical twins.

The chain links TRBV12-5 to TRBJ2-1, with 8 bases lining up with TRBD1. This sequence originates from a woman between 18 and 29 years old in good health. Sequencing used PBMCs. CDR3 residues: CASGLYLTGGNYNEQFF. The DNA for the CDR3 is TGTGCTAGTGGTTTGTACCTTACAGGGGGGAACTACAATGAGCAGTTCTTC.